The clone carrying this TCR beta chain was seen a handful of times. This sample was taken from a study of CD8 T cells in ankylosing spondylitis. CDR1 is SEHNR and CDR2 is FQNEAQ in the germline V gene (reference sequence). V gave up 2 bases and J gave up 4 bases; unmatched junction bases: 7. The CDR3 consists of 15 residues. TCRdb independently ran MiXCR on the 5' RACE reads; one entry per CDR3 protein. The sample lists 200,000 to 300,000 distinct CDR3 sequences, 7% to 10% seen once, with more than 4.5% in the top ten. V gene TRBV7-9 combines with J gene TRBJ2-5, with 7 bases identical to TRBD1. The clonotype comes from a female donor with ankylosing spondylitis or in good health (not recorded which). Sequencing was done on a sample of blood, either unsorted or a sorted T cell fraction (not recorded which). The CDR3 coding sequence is TGTGCCAGCAGCTTAATGCGGACAGGCCGAGAGACCCAGTACTTC. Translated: CASSLMRTGRETQYF.